The rows below give T cell receptor beta chains drawn from one sample of a study of T cells in localized non-small cell lung cancer. Produced via immunoSEQ multiplex PCR; TCRdb's table is partial and in-frame only. This sample carries roughly 38,000 clones, 88% of them seen once, and the ten largest clones take around 2.5%. Source: peripheral blood, taken before any cancer treatment. These TCRs come from a female donor of 60 years or more with stage I squamous cell lung carcinoma. Each CDR3 is given with its conserved first and last residue. D genes are given only for firm matches. Expanded clones get a size class; other rows say once, few or many, or leave the size out.

CDR3 protein: CASSDALAGIPETQYF; CDR3 DNA: TGTGCCAGCAGTGACGCCCTAGCGGGAATTCCGGAGACCCAGTACTTC; D gene: TRBD2; V gene: TRBV6-4; J gene: TRBJ2-5; clone size: NA
CDR3 protein: CASSVGQTSYNEQFF; CDR3 DNA: TGTGCCAGCAGCGTCGGACAAACCTCCTACAATGAGCAGTTCTTC; D gene: NA; V gene: TRBV9; J gene: TRBJ2-1; clone size: NA
CDR3 protein: CASSLQGGHQPQHF; CDR3 DNA: TGTGCCAGCTCACTTCAGGGGGGGCATCAGCCCCAGCATTTT; D gene: TRBD1; V gene: TRBV18; J gene: TRBJ1-5; clone size: NA
CDR3 protein: CASSLAPGSGTEAFF; CDR3 DNA: TGTGCCAGCAGCTTAGCTCCGGGGAGCGGGACTGAAGCTTTCTTT; D gene: NA; V gene: TRBV7-2; J gene: TRBJ1-1; clone size: once
CDR3 protein: CASSMDGSNEQFF; CDR3 DNA: TGTGCCAGCAGTATGGACGGTTCGAATGAGCAGTTCTTC; D gene: NA; V gene: TRBV11-2; J gene: TRBJ2-1; clone size: NA
CDR3 protein: CASSSRDREAQHF; CDR3 DNA: TGTGCCAGCAGTAGCCGGGACAGGGAGGCCCAGCATTTT; D gene: TRBD1; V gene: TRBV28; J gene: TRBJ1-5; clone size: NA
CDR3 protein: CASRMTGGGDTQYF; CDR3 DNA: TGTGCCAGCAGGATGACAGGGGGAGGTGATACGCAGTATTTT; D gene: TRBD1; V gene: TRBV6-6; J gene: TRBJ2-3; clone size: once
CDR3 protein: CASSVSQGAYNEQFF; CDR3 DNA: TGTGCCAGCAGCGTATCCCAGGGGGCCTACAATGAGCAGTTCTTC; D gene: TRBD1; V gene: TRBV9; J gene: TRBJ2-1; clone size: NA
CDR3 protein: CASSSLPLVSGSTDTQYF; CDR3 DNA: TGTGCCAGCAGTTCCCTCCCCCTCGTAAGCGGGAGCACAGATACGCAGTATTTT; D gene: NA; V gene: TRBV27; J gene: TRBJ2-3; clone size: NA
CDR3 protein: CSVEGMAGGIQETQYF; CDR3 DNA: TGCAGCGTTGAAGGGATGGCGGGTGGAATTCAAGAGACCCAGTACTTC; D gene: NA; V gene: TRBV29-1; J gene: TRBJ2-5; clone size: NA
CDR3 protein: CAWRATSEAGELFF; CDR3 DNA: TGTGCCTGGAGGGCCACTAGCGAGGCCGGGGAGCTGTTTTTT; D gene: TRBD2; V gene: TRBV30; J gene: TRBJ2-2; clone size: NA
CDR3 protein: CASRGRGAYEQYF; CDR3 DNA: TGTGCCTCCAGAGGGAGGGGGGCCTACGAGCAGTACTTC; D gene: NA; V gene: TRBV19; J gene: TRBJ2-7; clone size: NA
CDR3 protein: CASSRGLPGNEQFF; CDR3 DNA: TGTGCCAGCAGTCGCGGACTACCCGGCAATGAGCAGTTCTTC; D gene: NA; V gene: TRBV2; J gene: TRBJ2-1; clone size: once
CDR3 protein: CASKISRSSEQYF; CDR3 DNA: TGTGCCAGCAAAATTAGCCGATCTTCCGAGCAGTACTTC; D gene: NA; V gene: TRBV6-5; J gene: TRBJ2-7; clone size: NA
CDR3 protein: CASSSTVGEQYF; CDR3 DNA: TGTGCCAGCAGCTCCACAGTCGGTGAGCAGTACTTC; D gene: NA; V gene: TRBV7-6; J gene: TRBJ2-7; clone size: NA
CDR3 protein: CASSLLGLAGGSNTGELFF; CDR3 DNA: TGTGCCAGCAGTTTATTGGGACTAGCGGGAGGGTCGAACACCGGGGAGCTGTTTTTT; D gene: TRBD2; V gene: TRBV27; J gene: TRBJ2-2; clone size: NA
CDR3 protein: CASSFGTGGFEYEQYF; CDR3 DNA: TGTGCCAGCAGTTTCGGGACAGGGGGCTTTGAATACGAGCAGTACTTC; D gene: TRBD1; V gene: TRBV6-5; J gene: TRBJ2-7; clone size: NA
CDR3 protein: CASSLTGGEKLFF; CDR3 DNA: TGCGCCAGCAGCTTAACAGGGGGTGAAAAACTGTTTTTT; D gene: TRBD1; V gene: TRBV5-1; J gene: TRBJ1-4; clone size: NA
CDR3 protein: CASSTRTEPNEKLFF; CDR3 DNA: TGTGCCAGTAGTACCAGGACGGAGCCTAATGAAAAACTGTTTTTT; D gene: NA; V gene: TRBV19; J gene: TRBJ1-4; clone size: NA
CDR3 protein: CAWRNSGGRNQPQHF; CDR3 DNA: TGTGCCTGGAGAAATTCCGGGGGGCGCAATCAGCCCCAGCATTTT; D gene: NA; V gene: TRBV30; J gene: TRBJ1-5; clone size: NA
CDR3 protein: CASRKREAYNEQFF; CDR3 DNA: TGTGCCAGCAGGAAGCGGGAGGCCTATAATGAGCAGTTCTTC; D gene: TRBD2; V gene: TRBV6-5; J gene: TRBJ2-1; clone size: NA
CDR3 protein: CARSLTLAKNIQYF; CDR3 DNA: TGTGCCAGAAGCTTGACTCTAGCCAAAAACATTCAGTACTTC; D gene: NA; V gene: TRBV5-3; J gene: TRBJ2-4; clone size: NA
CDR3 protein: CASSLMAGGEQYF; CDR3 DNA: TGTGCCAGCAGCTTAATGGCTGGGGGCGAGCAGTACTTC; D gene: NA; V gene: TRBV7-3; J gene: TRBJ2-7; clone size: NA
CDR3 protein: CASSPAGTSGNTIYF; CDR3 DNA: TGTGCCAGCAGCCCTGCGGGGACCTCTGGAAACACCATATATTTT; D gene: NA; V gene: TRBV6-5; J gene: TRBJ1-3; clone size: NA
CDR3 protein: CASSTRGLLGGYTF; CDR3 DNA: TGTGCCAGCAGCACGAGAGGCCTTTTAGGGGGCTACACCTTC; D gene: NA; V gene: TRBV9; J gene: TRBJ1-2; clone size: NA
CDR3 protein: CASSFGLAGVYEQYF; CDR3 DNA: TGTGCCAGTAGTTTCGGACTAGCGGGAGTCTACGAGCAGTACTTC; D gene: TRBD2; V gene: TRBV19; J gene: TRBJ2-7; clone size: NA
CDR3 protein: CASSLGLGSSNQPQHF; CDR3 DNA: TGTGCCAGCAGCTTAGGGTTGGGTAGTAGCAATCAGCCCCAGCATTTT; D gene: NA; V gene: TRBV7-8; J gene: TRBJ1-5; clone size: NA
CDR3 protein: CASEREGYNEQFF; CDR3 DNA: TGTGCCTCAGAGCGGGAGGGATACAATGAGCAGTTCTTC; D gene: TRBD2; V gene: TRBV30; J gene: TRBJ2-1; clone size: NA
CDR3 protein: CSVSRGQETQYF; CDR3 DNA: TGCAGCGTAAGCAGGGGGCAAGAGACCCAGTACTTC; D gene: TRBD1; V gene: TRBV29-1; J gene: TRBJ2-5; clone size: NA
CDR3 protein: CASSVALAGINEQFF; CDR3 DNA: TGTGCCAGCAGCGTAGCACTAGCGGGGATAAATGAGCAGTTCTTC; D gene: TRBD2; V gene: TRBV9; J gene: TRBJ2-1; clone size: NA
CDR3 protein: CASSLYNRQHEQYF; CDR3 DNA: TGTGCCAGCAGTTTATATAACCGACAGCACGAGCAGTACTTC; D gene: NA; V gene: TRBV27; J gene: TRBJ2-7; clone size: NA
CDR3 protein: CASSLYGQGEQPQHF; CDR3 DNA: TGTGCCAGCAGCTTATACGGACAGGGGGAACAGCCCCAGCATTTT; D gene: TRBD1; V gene: TRBV7-9; J gene: TRBJ1-5; clone size: NA
CDR3 protein: CSPGGRAYEQYF; CDR3 DNA: TGCAGCCCCGGCGGCAGGGCCTACGAGCAGTACTTC; D gene: NA; V gene: TRBV29-1; J gene: TRBJ2-7; clone size: NA